The present entry profiles one T cell receptor beta chain with its context. The sample comes from a study of blood T cell repertoires in COVID-19. Study overall: From the United States, Italy and Spain came samples of acute and convalescent COVID-19.

This table comes from immunoSEQ multiplex PCR, and its TCRdb copy is limited to in-frame clones, with some not included. The repertoire includes some 100,000 clones, around 81% of them detected once, and about 10% sits in the top ten. Source material: peripheral blood. The receptor's source is a human donor in a cohort sampled during active COVID-19.

The CDR3 nucleotides are TGCGCCAGCAGCCAAGAGTCGGGTCAGCCCCAGCATTTT. Protein product: CASSQESGQPQHF. The chain carries TRBV4-3 and TRBJ1-5, with unresolved D. V gave up 0 bases and J gave up 6 bases, with 6 bases separating them. This CDR3 comprises 13 residues. CDR1 and CDR2 (germline): LGHNA, YSLEER.